The 17 T cell receptor beta chains below were found in one sample sequenced in a study of post-analysis software for immune sequencing data. General observations from the study: TRBV segments more frequent in patients than in controls numbered roughly 5 and included TRBV5-6, TRBV5-1 and TRBV20-1.

Their target antigens are unknown. Unique-molecular-identifier-tagged TCR beta cDNA libraries were used. TCRdb used MiXCR to reprocess the PCR reads, holding one entry per CDR3 protein. The sample yields fewer than 850,000 distinct CDR3 sequences, 46% seen once. Sequencing used blood. These receptors were taken from a girl under 18 with multiple sclerosis.

J is TRBJ1-6 and V is TRBV10-3, with D possibly matching TRBD1 (5 bases). Germline assignment: CDR1 ENHRY and CDR2 SYGVKD. Trimming took off 4 bases at V and 10 bases at J, with 14 bases between the two ends. This CDR3 is built from 14 residues. CDR3 coding DNA: TGTGCCATCAGTGTGCCGGGGGATGGATCACCCCTCCACTTT. This encodes CAISVPGDGSPLHF.

The rearrangement links TRBV20-1 to TRBJ1-5, with D tentatively TRBD1 (5 bases). The CDR3 has 15 residues. Germline CDR1 DFQATT, CDR2 SNEGSKA (reference sequence). Trimming cost V 0 bases and J 0 bases, with 9 bases left between them. CDR3 sequence (DNA): TGCAGTGCTAGAGAGTGGGGGAATAGCAATCAGCCCCAGCATTTT. It is translated as CSAREWGNSNQPQHF.

J is TRBJ2-7 and V is TRBV7-6, with a possible D match to TRBD2 (6 bases). V was pared by 3 bases and J by 5 bases, with 14 bases between. This CDR3 is 14 amino acids long. Germline loops: CDR1 SGHVS, CDR2 FNYEAQ. The CDR3 coding sequence is TGTGCCAGCAGCTTGACGGGAGAGGAGAACGAGCAGTACTTC. It yields the protein CASSLTGEENEQYF.

The rearrangement uses TRBV20-1 and TRBJ2-5, with 7 bases aligning to TRBD2. J gave up 11 bases and V 3 bases, and 12 bases lay outside the gene matches. This CDR3 comprises 13 residues. Germline loops: CDR1 DFQATT, CDR2 SNEGSKA (reference sequence). This CDR3 reads CSARKADRREQYF. CDR3 coding DNA: TGCAGTGCTAGGAAGGCGGACCGGCGGGAGCAGTACTTC.

There are a few counts of this clonotype. The chain is built from TRBV12-3 or TRBV12-4 and TRBJ2-5; 8 positions agree with TRBD2. With V trimmed by 2 bases and J by 9 bases, 8 bases remained unmatched. The CDR3 extends over 14 amino acids. CDR3 nucleotides: TGTGCCAGCAGTTTACAGGGACTAGGTTCAGCCCAGTACTTC. Its translation: CASSLQGLGSAQYF.

V gene TRBV4-3 combines with J gene TRBJ2-4; D is unclear. Looked up from germline, CDR1 is LGHNA and CDR2 is YSLEER. The V end lost 0 bases, the J end lost 10 bases, and 10 bases lay between the germline ends. The CDR3 is 13 residues long. CDR3 loop: CASSQDPKGIQYF. CDR3 DNA: TGCGCCAGCAGCCAAGACCCAAAAGGAATTCAGTACTTC.

This chain uses TRBV29-1 with TRBJ1-1; D is perhaps TRBD1 (6 bases). Trimming stripped 4 bases from V and 3 bases from J, with 9 bases between. Germline V gene lookup returns CDR1 SQVTM and CDR2 ANQGSEA. There are 12 residues in the CDR3. The CDR3 nucleotides are TGCAGCGTTGTGGCAGGGGACACTGAAGCTTTCTTT. Its translation: CSVVAGDTEAFF.

The V gene is TRBV15, the J gene TRBJ2-7; 10 positions match TRBD1. This CDR3 contains 17 residues. The trim removed 5 bases at V and 3 bases at J, leaving 13 bases unmatched. Germline V gives CDR1 LNHNV, CDR2 YYDKDF (reference sequence). The CDR3 loop is CATSGDRGTSGYYEQYF. The DNA for the CDR3 is TGTGCCACCAGCGGGGACAGGGGAACTAGCGGCTACTACGAGCAGTACTTC.

This chain joins TRBV7-9 and TRBJ2-7, with 11 bases that match TRBD2. The V and J ends lost 3 bases and 2 bases, in that order; junction bases with no gene match: 18. Germline CDR1 is SEHNR and CDR2 is FQNEAQ (reference sequence). The CDR3 has 20 residues. CDR3 protein: CASSLVGGTGTSGRTYEQYF. In DNA form, the CDR3 reads TGTGCCAGCAGCTTGGTGGGGGGGACAGGTACTAGCGGGAGAACCTACGAGCAGTACTTC.

The table lists this clonotype with a few counts. The chain carries TRBV4-3 and TRBJ2-1, with D unclear. This CDR3 comprises 15 residues. The V gene's germline CDR1 is LGHNA and CDR2 YSLEER. Between the trimmed V and J ends, which lost 0 bases and 4 bases, there was a span of 10 bases. This CDR3 is CASSQEVVRYNEQFF. DNA of the CDR3: TGCGCCAGCAGCCAAGAGGTTGTTCGGTACAATGAGCAGTTCTTC.

As concerns this clonotype: An end of the junction does not agree with germline; a read error may underlie this. The chain joins TRBV19 to TRBJ2-1, with D unresolved. The CDR3 is 14 amino acids. CDR1 LNHDA and CDR2 SQIVND come from the germline V gene (reference sequence). The CDR3 DNA is TGTGTCAGTAGTATAGTAGGCTCCTACAATGAGCAGTTCTTC. This translates into CVSSIVGSYNEQFF.

This clonotype was observed a few times. V usage is TRBV4-2 and J usage is TRBJ2-6; TRBD1 matches 7 bases. Per germline, CDR1 LGHNA and CDR2 YNFKEQ. The CDR3 loop spans 17 amino acids. V lost 0 bases, J lost 3 bases, and 5 bases stayed unmatched. CDR3 bases: TGTGCCAGCAGCCAAGATCTCAACAGGGGTGGGGCCAACGTCCTGACTTTC. It encodes CASSQDLNRGGANVLTF.

This rearrangement joins TRBV3-1 to TRBJ1-2; the D gene is possibly TRBD1 (6 bases). Per the germline V gene, CDR1 is LGHDT and CDR2 is YNNKEL (reference sequence). The length of the CDR3 is 14 residues. V was cut by 4 bases and J by 2 bases, with 11 bases left in between. The CDR3 reads CASSLQDRNYGYTF. In DNA form, the CDR3 reads TGTGCCAGCAGCCTGCAGGACAGAAACTATGGCTACACCTTC. The full variable domain, in which reference TRBV3-1 and TRBJ1-2 provide the parts outside the CDR3, is DTAVSQTPKYLVTQMGNDKSIKCEQNLGHDTMYWYKQDSKKFLKIMFSYNNKELIINETVPNRFSPKSPDKAHLNLHINSLELGDSAVYFCASSLQDRNYGYTFGSGTRLTVV.

The CDR3 is CASSYGARGGLAKNIQYF. The CDR3 DNA is TGTGCCAGCAGTTACGGTGCCCGGGGGGGACTAGCCAAAAACATTCAGTACTTC. The chain uses TRBV6-5 and TRBJ2-4, with 8 bases matching TRBD2. The germline CDR1 and CDR2 sequences are MNHEY and SVGAGI. J was trimmed by 0 bases and V by 2 bases; bases with no gene match: 9. This CDR3 comprises 18 residues.

The chain carries TRBV7-3 and TRBJ2-1; 10 bases are a match to TRBD1. V shed 5 bases and J 5 bases; nucleotides not matched to a gene: 9. Germline values: CDR1 SGHTA, CDR2 FQGTGA. The CDR3 sequence is 16 residues long. The CDR3 reads CASSRAGQGMNNEQFF. For the CDR3, the DNA is TGTGCCAGCAGCCGCGCGGGACAGGGGATGAACAATGAGCAGTTCTTC.

This rearrangement joins TRBV20-1 to TRBJ2-7; D is perhaps TRBD1 or TRBD2 (5 bases each). Germline-derived CDR1 and CDR2 are DFQATT and SNEGSKA (reference sequence). Trimming took off 5 bases at V and 2 bases at J, with 16 bases between the two ends. The CDR3 is 14 residues long. The CDR3 sequence: CSAETPGPPYEQYF. The DNA of the CDR3 is TGCAGTGCTGAGACCCCGGGACCCCCCTACGAGCAGTACTTC.

This chain connects TRBV5-1 to TRBJ2-7; 7 bases are shared with TRBD2. The CDR3 has 15 amino acids. CDR1 and CDR2 from the germline V gene are SGHRS and YFSETQ. The V and J ends lost 0 bases and 7 bases, in that order; junction bases with no gene match: 10. CDR3 DNA: TGCGCCAGCAGCTTGGGAGCGGGAAGGCGCAATGAGCAGTACTTC. Its protein product is CASSLGAGRRNEQYF.